Detailed here is one T cell receptor beta chain. This table comes from immunoSEQ multiplex PCR, and its TCRdb copy is limited to in-frame clones, with some not included. The sample yields about 360,000 clones, 70% to 90% seen once. This study enrolled people aged 18 to 89 from about 24 US geographic areas. This sample is part of a study of blood T cell repertoires in COVID-19. Study in general: Some COVID-19 samples were acute and others convalescent; all came from the United States, Italy and Spain. PBMCs, B-cell-depleted T cells, or T cells were the source of the cDNA or gDNA that made up the material.

V lost 11 bases, J lost 1 base, and 6 bases stayed unmatched. Germline loops: CDR1 MDHEN, CDR2 SYDVKM. This CDR3 region has 14 residues. The sequenced material came from PBMCs or T cells enriched from blood (not recorded which). V is TRBV28 and J is TRBJ2-2; TRBD1 matches at 8 bases. The TCR was taken from a man aged 35-49 years in a cohort exposed to, infected with or recovered from COVID-19 (not recorded which). The CDR3 protein is CAGKGTGNTGELFF. In DNA, the CDR3 is TGTGCCGGAAAGGGGACAGGGAACACCGGGGAGCTGTTTTTT.